This TCR beta chain was recovered during a study of cytomegalovirus exposure and HLA in healthy donors. CDR1 and CDR2 from the germline V gene are SGDLS and YYNGEE. The CDR3 extends over 14 amino acids. With 5 bases clipped from V and 4 bases from J, the junction kept 9 bases outside the gene matches. For this clone: As yet, its antigen is unknown.

PCR employed 60 Vbeta and 13 Jbeta primers. Only in-frame clones appear in the TCRdb table, and some are missing; sequencing was by immunoSEQ multiplex PCR. The profile shows more than 150,000 clones, over 70% of them singletons. Overall study findings and caveats: Cytomegalovirus status was reportedly diagnosed by the classifier with high specificity and sensitivity. In a later analysis, across HLA loci, associated TCR counts were highest for DRB1, lowest for HLA-C. In vitro experiments confirmed that three CMV-associated chains were specific for CMV antigens.

The chain uses TRBV9 and TRBJ2-7, with TRBD1 matching 7 bases. Sequences were obtained from PBMCs. The source of this sequence is a man aged 18 to 30 in good health and CMV-seronegative. The CDR3 region has the DNA TGTGCCAGCAGTCCGACAGGGTCCATGTACGAGCAGTACTTC. Translation: CASSPTGSMYEQYF.